This is a list of T cell receptor beta chains from one sample in a study of response to subunit inactivated influenza vaccine. Using its own MiXCR run on the RT-PCR reads, TCRdb lists one record per CDR3 protein. The table has around 540,000 distinct CDR3 sequences, around 11% seen once; the top ten hold about 10%. Sequenced here: PBMCs from blood, sampled on the day of vaccination. The receptors stem from a man aged 50-60 years who received an inactivated influenza vaccine. Each CDR3 is given without its conserved first and last residue. Fields, in order: V gene, CDR3 protein.

TRBV5-1	ASSFGTGQETQY
TRBV29-1	SVRPGGQSQTQY
TRBV11-2	ASSPQSLVAGGPPGANVLT
TRBV7-8	ASSFVARMHSGANVLT
TRBV29-1	SVALGAKNIQY
TRBV10-3	AISESTGNTEAF
TRBV28	ASSFLLAGVRADTQY
TRBV4-3	ASSRNLAGGVYNEQF
TRBV11-2	ASSFSGRGNEQY
TRBV4-1	ASSQWEYYEQY
TRBV20-1	SALKQDFSYEQY
TRBV4-3	ASSQDWTGANEKLF
TRBV29-1	SDRGLAGGNEQF
TRBV28	ASSLTRESYNEQF
TRBV12-3/TRBV12-4	ASSSDRGAF
TRBV5-1	ASSLEGTTGKTQY
TRBV25-1	ASSEWASSYEQY
TRBV4-2	ASSRQAGETQY
TRBV4-2	ASCQVAGLGTVAEQF
TRBV24-1	ATSEHGGRELF
TRBV7-2	ASSFRGLAGTETQY
TRBV20-1	SARDGSGTIALQETQY
TRBV20-1	SARVAGVETQY
TRBV27	ASSPGWTNEKLF
TRBV4-2	ASSHLFVGKTSYEQY
TRBV19	ASSIPGTGPTDGYT
TRBV7-9	ASSLLTSSYNEQF
TRBV3-1	ASSQASIGSYNEQF
TRBV24-1	ATSDSTANYGYT
TRBV6-1	ASSRQGVDTQY
TRBV20-1	SARDLGESYATGELF
TRBV2	ASSERGGPTYEQY
TRBV20-1	SALRDNRDHNEQF
TRBV7-9	ASSVGEKLF
TRBV30	AYDRGPVNTGELF
TRBV27	ASSFSTGGNQPQH